The entry that follows covers one TCR beta chain sequence. Its specific antigen is unknown. No base-level quality is on record; no much larger clone is a single base apart. Using the deep immunoSEQ assay, TCR CDR3 regions were amplified from genomic DNA by multiplex PCR. Genomic DNA extracted from each cell subset was distributed evenly over all wells of several immunoSEQ 96-well plates, and each plate served as one replicate. Each replicate PCR for sorted subsets received about 180 ng genomic DNA, equal to about 30,000 T cell genomes. Purified libraries were measured with a Qubit 3.0 fluorometer, size-checked on a Bioanalyzer 2100, and measured again with the KAPA Library Quantification kit. Every immunoSEQ 96-well plate was sequenced on a dedicated single-read 150-cycle Illumina NextSeq 550 flow cell. For the original study's pipeline: Because the immunoSEQ output held only junctional sequences and lacked quality scores, the filtering could not match the filtering applied to full-length reads. Sequences were annotated with PyIR, a Python wrapper for IgBLAST v1.9, using IMGT germline references to assign V/J genes and CDR3. Reads were filtered out if the reads had weak V/J assignments (E-value above 1e-6), no CDR3, stop codons, out-of-frame junctions, or ambiguous translated residues. V3J clonotypes were defined as sequences sharing an identical inferred V gene, J gene, and CDR3 amino acid sequence. Percentage overlap between repertoires was computed as shared unique clonotypes divided by the size of the smaller repertoire. Repertoire richness was assessed with RTK rarefaction, the Chao1 estimator, and Recon v2.1 estimates of unobserved clonotypes. For all TCRbeta clonotypes obtained by the gDNA method from a few donors, generation probabilities were computed with OLGA. The table comes from immuneACCESS by way of TCRdb, which keeps in-frame sequences with V and J called. Part of the clones is missing from these tables; in studies checked, under half for an unresolved V gene and the rest for unknown reasons. D and trimming come from the DNA, and the V and J calls and clone size come from that table. The sample yields about 1.5 million clones; more than 95% were counted once. The top ten hold 1% to 1.5% of the sample.

The sample belongs to a study of shared clonotypes between healthy human individuals (dated by TCRdb to 2020 to 2022). With regard to the full study: The cohort included three men and a couple of women between 18 and 49 years of age. For each donor, CD4 naive and CD4 memory were each run on three plates, CD8 naive on two plates, and CD8 memory on one plate. Blood TCR repertoires of about five healthy adults were deeply sequenced to estimate repertoire size and the extent of clonotype sharing between individuals. Different laboratories and diverse techniques were used to prepare libraries and sequence TCR repertoires, to increase sequencing depth and limit assay-specific biases. Leukapheresis yielded between about 0.94 and 9 billion PBMCs per donor.

The donors were healthy, HIV-negative adults who had no recently reported acute infections or vaccinations. Every donor was a Caucasian adult living in Nashville, Tennessee, USA. CD4+ T cells were enriched through magnetic negative selection, after which naive cells were positively selected on CD45RA and the remaining negative fraction served as the memory subset. Blood was obtained by leukapheresis, after which PBMCs were separated by Ficoll-Histopaque density gradient centrifugation and cryopreserved in liquid nitrogen vapor phase. Purity and quantity of every magnetically sorted T cell population were checked by analytical flow cytometry. From each sorted fraction, genomic DNA was isolated and quantified by UV absorbance on a Nanodrop 2000c. What the research found in general, with its limitations: Sampling was limited to blood, and TCR repertoires in tissue likely differ from TCR repertoires in blood. Compared with non-shared clonotypes, the clonotypes found in all four sorted-subset donors had higher generation probabilities. Pairwise subsampling led to the expectation that sequencing depth would affect the degree of clonotype sharing among donors. Because the study included only a small number of donors, the genetic and exposure-history diversity represented was limited. Incomplete sequencing was indicated by rarefaction of sorted-subset datasets, despite the large sequencing depth. Naive subsets generally had larger estimated clonotype richness than memory subsets. Sharing across several donors was observed for approximately 4.6% of naive CD4, less than 4% of naive CD8, about 2.5% of memory CD4, and roughly 0.4% of memory CD8 clonotypes.

CDR1 and CDR2 are read off the germline V gene as SGDLS and YYNGEE. V ends up 2 bases short and J 3 bases short, with an unmatched junction base count of 4. The CDR3 goes from the cysteine to the phenylalanine over 15 residues. The DNA shown is the 45-base CDR3, in frame from base 1. The chain uses TRBV9 and TRBJ1-1, with TRBD1 identical over 10 junction bases. The receptor's source is a man aged 25 to 45 in good health. Sequenced sample: naive CD4+ T cells sorted from blood. The cell subset or site label corresponds to: CD45RA+ positively selected. The CDR3 amino acid sequence is: CASSVRQGAYTEAFF. The nucleotide sequence is given as TGTGCCAGCAGCGTCAGACAGGGGGCTTACACTGAAGCTTTCTTT.